Listed below are T cell receptor beta chains from one sample, sequenced in a study of Graves' ophthalmopathy and Graves' hyperthyroidism. Via MiXCR, TCRdb re-called the multiplex PCR reads, giving one row per CDR3 protein. Of about 410,000 distinct CDR3 sequences in the sample, around 20% were seen once. Source material: peripheral blood. Receptor source: a woman between 18 and 29 years old with Graves' ophthalmopathy. Both conserved end residues are part of each CDR3. The D gene is left open where the match is weak. Clone sizes are shown as once, few, many, or a class for an expanded clone.

D gene | clone size | J gene | V gene | CDR3 DNA | CDR3 protein
NA | many | TRBJ2-5 | TRBV6-2/TRBV6-3 | TGTGCCAGCAGTTACGGGGGCTCCCGGAAGACCCAGTACTTC | CASSYGGSRKTQYF
NA | many | TRBJ2-1 | TRBV6-1 | TGTGCCAGCAGTGAGGCGGCAGGGGAGCGGGATGAGCAGTTCTTC | CASSEAAGERDEQFF
NA | many | TRBJ2-5 | TRBV6-1 | TGTGCCAGCAGTGAACAGTCTGACAGGCACGAGACCCAGTACTTC | CASSEQSDRHETQYF
NA | many | TRBJ1-1 | TRBV14 | TGTGCCAGCAGCCAAGTAAGGGGCAACACTGAAGCTTTCTTT | CASSQVRGNTEAFF
TRBD1 | many | TRBJ1-1 | TRBV11-1 | TGTGCCAGCAGCCTAGCACAGGGGCAAATGAACACTGAAGCTTTCTTT | CASSLAQGQMNTEAFF
TRBD2 | few | TRBJ2-2 | TRBV25-1 | TGTGCCAGCAGGGGACTAGTTAACACCGGGGAGCTGTTTTTT | CASRGLVNTGELFF
NA | many | TRBJ2-7 | TRBV6-2/TRBV6-3 | TGTGCCAGCAGTTACTCGACGGGCCGCGACTTCTACGAGCAGTACTTC | CASSYSTGRDFYEQYF
NA | many | TRBJ2-4 | TRBV28 | TGTGCCAGCAGAGAACCGGGACCTCAAAACATTCAGTACTTC | CASREPGPQNIQYF
NA | many | TRBJ1-6 | TRBV24-1 | TGTGCCACCAGTGGAGGAGGAGTTAATTCACCCCTCCACTTT | CATSGGGVNSPLHF
NA | many | TRBJ1-2 | TRBV6-1 | TGTGCCAGCAGTGATTTAGCAGGAGACCATGGCTACACCTTC | CASSDLAGDHGYTF
TRBD1 | many | TRBJ1-6 | TRBV15 | TGTGCCACCAGCAGGGGGACGGACAGGAACAATTCACCCCTCCACTTT | CATSRGTDRNNSPLHF
NA | many | TRBJ1-1 | TRBV19 | TGTGCCAGTAGGGATACCGGGTGGAACACTGAAGCTTTCTTT | CASRDTGWNTEAFF
TRBD1 | many | TRBJ1-1 | TRBV2 | TGTGCCAGCAGCGGACAGGTGCCCAAAGCTTTCTTT | CASSGQVPKAFF
TRBD1 | many | TRBJ1-6 | TRBV6-5 | TGTGCCAGCACTTTGACAGGGGCCGGGGGAGATTCACCCCTCCACTTT | CASTLTGAGGDSPLHF
TRBD1 | many | TRBJ1-1 | TRBV5-1 | TGCGCCAGCAGCGGGTTCAGGGGGAGGAACACTGAAGCTTTCTTT | CASSGFRGRNTEAFF
TRBD1 | many | TRBJ2-7 | TRBV7-2 | TGTGCCAGCAGCCCGGGACAGCAGAGCTCCTACGAGCAGTACTTC | CASSPGQQSSYEQYF
NA | many | TRBJ2-2 | TRBV27 | TGTGCCAGCAGTTTATCGGGGGGAGTAGGGATAACCGGGGAGCTGTTTTTT | CASSLSGGVGITGELFF